This TCR beta chain was identified during a study of Graves' ophthalmopathy and Graves' hyperthyroidism. At the level of the study: Upon initial diagnosis and before any treatment, peripheral blood was collected.

This clonotype occurred many times. Its cognate antigen is unknown. Germline lookup yields CDR1 SGHRS and CDR2 YFSETQ. Trimming removed 2 bases from V and 8 bases from J, with 23 bases in between. The CDR3 loop spans 16 amino acids. RNA transcripts yielded amplified TCR beta CDR3 regions. Amplification began with first-round RT-PCR using HTBI primers, then second-round multiplex PCR was performed. TCRdb re-derived calls from the multiplex PCR reads in MiXCR, one entry per CDR3 protein. The table has about 380,000 distinct CDR3 sequences, roughly 15% seen once; the top ten hold 7%. Aged 18 to 65, hyperthyroidism patients had been newly diagnosed, with under 2 months' duration. Findings of the study overall: Sensitivity reached 85% to 90% and specificity 75% to 82% for a 13-signature model separating ophthalmopathy from stable hyperthyroidism. Ophthalmopathy progression was predicted with 65% to 71% sensitivity and about 72% specificity.

This TCR was recovered from a woman aged 18-29 years with stable Graves' hyperthyroidism. Sequencing was performed on peripheral blood. V usage is TRBV5-1 and J usage is TRBJ2-7; the D is unclear. CDR3 protein: CASSFITSIENRQQYF. The CDR3 DNA is TGCGCCAGCAGCTTTATTACATCGATCGAAAACCGGCAGCAGTACTTC.